Each of the 26 T cell receptor beta chains below was sequenced from the same sample in a study of T cells in Graves' hyperthyroidism and ophthalmopathy. Researchers took RNA transcripts and amplified the TCR beta CDR3 regions from them. A set of HTBI primers served as the primers for a first-round RT-PCR of the TCR CDR3. From the multiplex PCR reads, TCRdb called clonotypes with MiXCR, one entry per CDR3 protein. The sample lists 350,000 or so distinct CDR3 sequences; about 17% were seen once. Sequencing used blood. The receptors shown here come from a young woman with Graves' hyperthyroidism that later progressed to Graves' ophthalmopathy.

This clonotype was picked up many times. The chain links TRBV5-1 to TRBJ1-2; TRBD1 is a possible D gene (5 bases). The CDR3 loop spans 13 amino acids. The V and J ends lost 4 bases and 0 bases respectively, with 7 bases between them. Per germline, CDR1 SGHRS and CDR2 YFSETQ. This CDR3 reads CASSATANYGYTF. The CDR3 DNA reads as TGCGCCAGCAGCGCGACAGCTAACTATGGCTACACCTTC.

V and J are TRBV15 and TRBJ1-4; D is undetermined. From germline, CDR1 is LNHNV and CDR2 YYDKDF (reference sequence). The ends were cut back, 0 bases at V and 5 bases at J, with 10 bases in the middle. The CDR3 is 15 amino acids. CDR3 nucleotide sequence: TGTGCCACCAGCAGAGAGAAGGGCTGGAATGAAAAACTGTTTTTT. Translated: CATSREKGWNEKLFF.

The table lists this clonotype with many counts. This chain links TRBV20-1 with TRBJ2-1, with 12 bases fitting TRBD2. This CDR3 is 17 amino acids long. Germline lookup yields CDR1 DFQATT and CDR2 SNEGSKA (reference sequence). The V segment lost 1 base and the J segment 6 bases; nucleotides outside the gene matches: 10. CDR3 amino acids: CSARGSASGRASNEQFF. In nucleotides, the CDR3 is TGCAGTGCTAGAGGTTCAGCTAGCGGGAGGGCATCCAATGAGCAGTTCTTC.

This clonotype occurred many times. The V gene is TRBV20-1, the J gene TRBJ1-1, with 7 bases matching TRBD1. From germline, CDR1 is DFQATT and CDR2 SNEGSKA (reference sequence). The CDR3 covers 12 residues. CDR3 DNA sequence: TGCAAACAGGACAGGAAGAACACTGAAGCTTTCTTT. Encoded protein: CKQDRKNTEAFF.

This clonotype was picked up many times. At one end the junction does not follow the germline gene, possibly because of a read error. The chain joins TRBV24-1 to TRBJ1-1, with 12 bases aligning to TRBD1. CDR1 and CDR2 (germline): KGHDR, SFDVKD. This CDR3 spans 16 amino acids. CDR3 in DNA: TGTGCCACCAGTGATGGGGGACAGGGGGCGAACAATGAAGCTTTCTTT. Amino acid sequence: CATSDGGQGANNEAFF.

This clonotype was detected many times. The chain carries TRBV10-3 and TRBJ2-2, with D perhaps given as TRBD1 or TRBD2 (5 bases each). The CDR3 extends over 15 amino acids. Deletions cut 6 bases from V and 1 base from J, with 12 bases between. Germline V gene sequence: CDR1 ENHRY, CDR2 SYGVKD. CDR3 DNA sequence: TGTGCCATCAGCGACCTGGGGGAGAACACCGGGGAGCTGTTTTTT. Translated: CAISDLGENTGELFF.

There are a few counts of this clonotype. The rearrangement joins TRBV10-3 to TRBJ2-1; 7 nucleotides agree with TRBD1. This CDR3 region has 16 residues. CDR1 and CDR2 (germline): ENHRY, SYGVKD. With V trimmed by 0 bases and J by 7 bases, 9 bases remained unmatched. The CDR3 loop reads CAISESKDRDLNEQFF. CDR3 DNA: TGTGCCATCAGTGAGTCGAAAGACAGGGATTTGAATGAGCAGTTCTTC.

At least ten counts were recorded for this clonotype. This chain uses TRBV7-2 with TRBJ2-2, with 8 bases aligning to TRBD1. Germline CDR1 is SGHTA and CDR2 is FQGNSA. J gave up 6 bases and V 4 bases, and 4 bases lay outside the gene matches. The CDR3 spans 14 residues. Here the CDR3 reads CASSSTGDAGELFF. CDR3 nucleotides: TGTGCCAGCAGCTCGACAGGGGACGCCGGGGAGCTGTTTTTT.

This chain joins TRBV20-1 and TRBJ1-2; maybe TRBD1 (5 bases). This CDR3 comprises 16 residues. CDR1 DFQATT and CDR2 SNEGSKA come from the germline V gene (reference sequence). V was clipped by 0 bases and J by 2 bases, with 16 bases between them. CDR3 nucleotides: TGCAGTGCTAGAGATAGGCAGGGCCAAAGAAACTATGGCTACACCTTC. Translation gives CSARDRQGQRNYGYTF.

This clonotype was observed at least ten times. The chain recombines TRBV5-1 with TRBJ2-5; D perhaps matches TRBD1 (6 bases). The CDR3 contains 13 residues. CDR1 is SGHRS and CDR2 is YFSETQ in the germline V gene. Trimming took off 4 bases at V and 2 bases at J, with 9 bases between the two ends. The CDR3 is CASSRGQQETQYF. For the CDR3, the DNA is TGCGCCAGCAGCAGAGGACAGCAAGAGACCCAGTACTTC.

The chain combines TRBV5-4 with TRBJ1-1; weak D call: TRBD1 (5 bases). Germline CDR1 reads SGHNT; CDR2 reads YYREEE (reference sequence). Trimming took 1 base from V and 3 from J, leaving 10 bases between them. The length of the CDR3 is 14 residues. The CDR3 nucleotides read TGTGCCAGCAGCTTGTTTGGGGGATACACTGAAGCTTTCTTT. Translating gives CASSLFGGYTEAFF.

This clonotype was recorded at least ten times. The chain joins TRBV27 to TRBJ2-2; no definite D call. Trimming took off 8 bases at V and 2 bases at J, with 6 bases between the two ends. The CDR3 has 12 amino acids. The germline gives CDR1 MNHEY, CDR2 SMNVEV (reference sequence). The CDR3 nucleotides are TGTGCCAGCGGTTATAACACCGGGGAGCTGTTTTTT. Translating it yields CASGYNTGELFF.

This clonotype was seen at least ten times. The chain uses TRBV20-1 and TRBJ2-7; 9 bases agree with TRBD2. CDR1 is DFQATT, CDR2 SNEGSKA, per germline (reference sequence). CDR3 size: 16 residues. V was pared by 3 bases and J by 3 bases, with 12 bases of the junction left unmatched. The CDR3 DNA follows: TGCAGTGCTAGTTGGGCGGTAGGCGGGGGGGGCTACGAGCAGTACTTC. This encodes CSASWAVGGGGYEQYF.

This clonotype was recorded only once. This chain links TRBV7-9 with TRBJ2-7; possible D gene TRBD1, 5 bases. In germline, CDR1 is SEHNR, CDR2 FQNEAQ (reference sequence). The ends were cut back, 5 bases at V and 4 bases at J, with 21 bases in the middle. This CDR3 region has 16 residues. The CDR3 DNA is TGTGCCAGCAGCCCGGCCGCCCGCGGACACAATTACGAGCAGTACTTC. This codes for CASSPAARGHNYEQYF.

This clonotype has more than one count but fewer than ten. V gene TRBV19 combines with J gene TRBJ2-3, with D uncertain. Germline values: CDR1 LNHDA, CDR2 SQIVND (reference sequence). This CDR3 has 16 amino acids. V lost 6 bases to trimming and J lost 0 bases, with 16 bases between them. Here the CDR3 reads CASSKYGPPSTDTQYF. The DNA of the CDR3 is TGTGCCAGTAGCAAATATGGACCTCCGAGCACAGATACGCAGTATTTT.

This clonotype was seen a handful of times. J is TRBJ2-1 and V is TRBV4-1; perhaps TRBD1 as D (6 bases). This CDR3 spans 16 amino acids. Germline loops: CDR1 MGHRA, CDR2 YSYEKL. V shed 0 bases and J shed 3 bases, with 12 bases lying between them. CDR3 in amino acids: CASSQDPGASYNEQFF. The CDR3 DNA reads as TGCGCCAGCAGCCAAGATCCAGGGGCCAGCTACAATGAGCAGTTCTTC.

This clonotype was detected many times. J is TRBJ2-3 and V is TRBV27; D is ambiguous. The V and J ends lost 5 bases and 6 bases respectively, with 12 bases between them. The CDR3 is 13 amino acids. In germline, CDR1 is MNHEY, CDR2 SMNVEV (reference sequence). CDR3 region: CASSPGLVDTQYF. CDR3 nucleotide sequence: TGTGCCAGCAGTCCCGGGCTGGTGGATACGCAGTATTTT.

This clonotype has a count of ten or more. The rearrangement uses TRBV7-9 and TRBJ2-3; D not resolved. Trimming cost V 4 bases and J 2 bases, with 10 bases left between them. The CDR3 totals 14 residues. The germline CDR1 and CDR2 sequences are SEHNR and FQNEAQ (reference sequence). CDR3 sequence: CASSWFGVTDTQYF. DNA for the CDR3: TGTGCCAGCAGCTGGTTTGGTGTCACAGATACGCAGTATTTT.

This clonotype was observed many times. The V gene is TRBV9, the J gene TRBJ1-1, with D possibly being TRBD1 (6 bases). Germline V gives CDR1 SGDLS, CDR2 YYNGEE. The CDR3 sequence is 12 residues long. The V end was cut by 2 bases, the J end by 7 bases, with 9 bases between. CDR3 sequence reads: CASSVEDSEAFF. CDR3 DNA: TGTGCCAGCAGCGTTGAGGACAGTGAAGCTTTCTTT.

This rearrangement joins TRBV4-1 to TRBJ1-3; D unresolved. The CDR3 length is 18 residues. V lost 1 base, J lost 1 base, and 17 bases lay in between. CDR1 and CDR2 (germline): MGHRA, YSYEKL. The CDR3 sequence is CASSQGALGRGSGNTIYF. The CDR3 coding sequence is TGCGCCAGCAGCCAAGGGGCCCTCGGGCGGGGATCTGGAAACACCATATATTTT.

This clonotype has only a few counts. The rearrangement uses TRBV6-2 or TRBV6-3 and TRBJ1-2, with D perhaps matching TRBD1 (5 bases). There are 13 residues in the CDR3. CDR1 and CDR2 (germline): MNHEY, SVGEGT. Trimming pared 5 bases from V and 2 bases from J, leaving 9 bases between. The CDR3 sequence: CASSGTLNYGYTF. CDR3 coding DNA: TGTGCCAGCAGTGGGACCTTGAACTATGGCTACACCTTC.

This clonotype appeared a few times. The rearrangement uses TRBV27 and TRBJ2-5; the match to TRBD2 covers 7 bases. Trimming took 3 bases from V and 5 from J; bases not matched to a gene: 9. Looked up from germline, CDR1 is MNHEY and CDR2 is SMNVEV (reference sequence). CDR3 length: 15 amino acids. The CDR3 reads CASSFGGGEMETQYF. In DNA form, the CDR3 reads TGTGCCAGCAGTTTTGGGGGGGGTGAGATGGAGACCCAGTACTTC.

The genes are TRBV4-1 and TRBJ1-4, with D tentatively TRBD1 (6 bases). Trimming left V 2 bases short and J 3 bases short, with 16 bases between. This CDR3 is built from 17 residues. Germline loops: CDR1 MGHRA, CDR2 YSYEKL. The CDR3 protein is CASSQPRRGRANEKLFF. The CDR3 bases are TGCGCCAGCAGCCAACCCCGAAGGGGGAGAGCTAATGAAAAACTGTTTTTT.

This clonotype was observed a handful of times. V usage is TRBV4-1 and J usage is TRBJ2-7, with a weak D call TRBD2 (6 bases). The germline V gene encodes CDR1 MGHRA and CDR2 YSYEKL. With 0 bases removed from V and 4 bases from J, the gap between germline ends came to 10 bases. This CDR3 comprises 14 residues. Written as DNA, the CDR3 is TGCGCCAGCAGCCAAGATCCCGGGAGTTACGAGCAGTACTTC. Translation gives CASSQDPGSYEQYF.

The rearrangement links TRBV2 to TRBJ2-1, with 11 bases aligning to TRBD2. The junction had 5 bases not matched to a gene; V was cut back by 6 bases and J by 4 bases. From germline, CDR1 is SNHLY and CDR2 FYNNEI. The CDR3 contains 15 residues. CDR3 protein: CASRLLAGEYNEQFF. The CDR3 coding sequence is TGTGCCAGCAGGCTACTAGCGGGAGAGTACAATGAGCAGTTCTTC.

This clonotype was seen ten or more times. V is TRBV5-5 and J is TRBJ1-1, with D possibly being TRBD1 (5 bases). Trimming took off 1 base at V and 0 bases at J, with 16 bases between the two ends. The CDR3 loop spans 17 amino acids. Germline loops: CDR1 SGHKS, CDR2 YYEKEE (reference sequence). CDR3 nucleotides: TGTGCCAGCAGCTTGAGTGGAACCGGGACCATGAACACTGAAGCTTTCTTT. Translated: CASSLSGTGTMNTEAFF. Based on the CDR3 plus reference TRBV5-5 and TRBJ1-1, the full variable domain is DAGVTQSPTHLIKTRGQQVTLRCSPISGHKSVSWYQQVLGQGPQFIFQYYEKEERGRGNFPDRFSARQFPNYSSELNVNALLLGDSALYLCASSLSGTGTMNTEAFFGQGTRLTVV.